The 22 T cell receptor beta chains below all came from one sample that was sequenced in a study of response to subunit inactivated influenza vaccine. TCRdb re-derived calls from the RT-PCR reads in MiXCR, one entry per CDR3 protein. The repertoire holds about 780,000 distinct CDR3 sequences, roughly 20% seen once, with roughly a tenth in the top ten. The sequencing used PBMCs from blood, collected around 5 days after vaccination. Source of these receptors: a man aged 50-60 years who received an inactivated influenza vaccine.

This clonotype was picked up many times. The chain carries TRBV18 and TRBJ1-3; D is unclear. V was cut by 2 bases and J by 0 bases, with 11 bases left in between. Germline V CDR1 and CDR2: KGHSH, LQKENI. The CDR3 is 16 residues long. This CDR3 is CASSPTLSASGNTIYF. In DNA form, the CDR3 reads TGTGCCAGCTCACCAACTCTCTCCGCCTCTGGAAACACCATATATTTT.

This clonotype has only one observation. V is TRBV11-2 and J is TRBJ2-7; 8 nucleotides agree with TRBD1. V shed 5 bases and J 5 bases; nucleotides not matched to a gene: 11. CDR3 length: 15 residues. Looked up from germline, CDR1 is SGHAT and CDR2 is FQNNGV. The CDR3 loop is CASSPLTTGGNEQYF. In DNA, the CDR3 is TGTGCCAGCAGCCCTCTGACCACAGGGGGGAACGAGCAGTACTTC.

The V and J genes are TRBV3-1 and TRBJ1-5; no clear D gene. V was clipped by 6 bases and J by 6 bases, with 12 bases between them. Germline values: CDR1 LGHDT, CDR2 YNNKEL (reference sequence). The CDR3 runs to 13 residues. CDR3 sequence: CASSSSAGQPQHF. CDR3 DNA sequence: TGTGCCAGCAGTTCCAGCGCCGGTCAGCCCCAGCATTTT.

The chain couples TRBV5-1 to TRBJ1-2; no reliable D call. The CDR3 runs 13 residues. Germline V gives CDR1 SGHRS, CDR2 YFSETQ. V gave up 0 bases and J gave up 3 bases, with 6 bases separating them. CDR3 residues: CASSLARYYGYTF. For the CDR3, the DNA is TGCGCCAGCAGCTTGGCAAGATACTATGGCTACACCTTC.

A few counts support this clonotype. The chain is built from TRBV6-1 and TRBJ1-1; TRBD1 agrees at 8 bases. Germline V lookup: CDR1 MNHNS, CDR2 SASEGT. Germline trimming cut 6 bases from V and 3 bases from J; bases unmatched to any gene: 12. This CDR3 is built from 16 residues. CDR3 residues: CASSDATGAGHTEAFF. CDR3 DNA sequence: TGTGCCAGCAGCGACGCGACAGGGGCCGGACACACTGAAGCTTTCTTT.

There are a few counts of this clonotype. A much larger clone sits a single nucleotide away, making a read error possible. V and J are TRBV27 and TRBJ2-1; no reliable D call. Trimming stripped 3 bases from V and 3 bases from J, with 6 bases between. Per germline, CDR1 MNHEY and CDR2 SMNVEV (reference sequence). The CDR3 spans 13 residues. In DNA, the CDR3 is TGTGCCAGCAGTTTCTACGTCTACAATGAGCAGTTCTTC. Translation: CASSFYVYNEQFF.

The chain has TRBV11-2 and TRBJ2-5; the D gene is possibly TRBD1 (6 bases). The CDR3 runs 15 residues. Germline-derived CDR1 and CDR2 are SGHAT and FQNNGV. V shed 4 bases and J shed 7 bases, with 19 bases lying between them. The chain's CDR3 is CASSYSRREGGTQYF. The CDR3 nucleotides read TGTGCCAGCAGCTACAGCAGAAGGGAAGGGGGGACCCAGTACTTC.

This clonotype was counted at least ten times. J is TRBJ1-1 and V is TRBV12-3 or TRBV12-4, with D tentatively TRBD1 (5 bases). The V end lost 3 bases, the J end lost 0 bases, and 8 bases lay between the germline ends. The length of the CDR3 is 14 residues. The CDR3 is CASSFQGLNTEAFF. The CDR3 bases are TGTGCCAGCAGTTTTCAGGGACTGAACACTGAAGCTTTCTTT.

This clonotype was counted only a few times. This chain links TRBV20-1 with TRBJ2-5, with D perhaps matching TRBD1 (6 bases). Trimming took off 5 bases at V and 1 base at J, with 14 bases between the two ends. The germline CDR1 and CDR2 sequences are DFQATT and SNEGSKA (reference sequence). The CDR3 length is 14 residues. The CDR3 loop reads CSAHHWGLQETQYF. CDR3 in DNA: TGCAGTGCTCACCACTGGGGGCTCCAAGAGACCCAGTACTTC.

This clonotype was seen repeatedly, ten times or more. The chain joins TRBV5-1 to TRBJ2-1; 12 bases fit TRBD2. Looked up from germline, CDR1 is SGHRS and CDR2 is YFSETQ. Trimming removed 3 bases from V and 7 bases from J; junction bases left unmatched: 2. The CDR3 contains 14 residues. As DNA, the CDR3 is TGCGCCAGCAGCTGGCTAGCGGGGGGGAATGAGCAGTTCTTC. Translating gives CASSWLAGGNEQFF.

This clonotype was seen a handful of times. V is TRBV20-1 and J is TRBJ1-1; D perhaps matches TRBD1 (6 bases). The germline gives CDR1 DFQATT, CDR2 SNEGSKA (reference sequence). V shed 8 bases and J shed 4 bases, with 11 bases lying between them. There are 11 residues in the CDR3. CDR3 DNA sequence: TGCAGTTACAGGGTGGGCACTGAAGCTTTCTTT. This gives the protein CSYRVGTEAFF.

This chain uses TRBV28 with TRBJ1-2, with D hard to call. CDR3 length: 14 amino acids. Trimming cost V 3 bases and J 2 bases, with 10 bases left between them. The V gene's germline CDR1 is MDHEN and CDR2 SYDVKM. The CDR3 sequence: CASSFPHLNYGYTF. The CDR3 bases are TGTGCCAGCAGTTTCCCCCACCTGAACTATGGCTACACCTTC.

The rearrangement joins TRBV24-1 to TRBJ2-1; a weak D match, TRBD2 (6 bases). Per the germline V gene, CDR1 is KGHDR and CDR2 is SFDVKD. This CDR3 is built from 14 residues. V was trimmed by 5 bases and J by 4 bases, leaving 11 bases between them. The CDR3 protein is CATSVPSEYNEQFF. CDR3 coding DNA: TGTGCCACCAGTGTACCTAGCGAATACAATGAGCAGTTCTTC.

V and J are TRBV29-1 and TRBJ2-2; no firm D call. Germline loops: CDR1 SQVTM, CDR2 ANQGSEA. The V and J ends lost 6 bases and 8 bases respectively, with 10 bases between them. The CDR3 is 11 amino acids. For the CDR3, the DNA is TGCAGCGTCCAAACGGAGGGGGAGCTGTTTTTT. Amino acid sequence: CSVQTEGELFF.

In this sample, this clonotype turned up once. The rearrangement links TRBV27 to TRBJ2-3, with 10 bases fitting TRBD2. The CDR3 extends over 16 amino acids. Germline V gene lookup returns CDR1 MNHEY and CDR2 SMNVEV (reference sequence). V lost 6 bases, J lost 6 bases, and 12 bases stayed unmatched. The CDR3 loop reads CASSSRLAGPSDTQYF. The CDR3 region has the DNA TGTGCCAGCAGCTCAAGACTAGCGGGCCCCAGTGATACGCAGTATTTT.

This clonotype was counted between two and nine times. For the CDR3, the DNA is TGTGCCAGCAGTTACAGCGGGTATGGAGAGACCCAGTACTTC. This gives the protein CASSYSGYGETQYF. The chain joins TRBV6-2 or TRBV6-3 to TRBJ2-5; a weak D match, TRBD2 (6 bases). V dropped 2 bases and J dropped 4 bases, with 11 bases sitting between them. The CDR3 has 14 amino acids. CDR1 and CDR2 from the germline V gene are MNHEY and SVGEGT.

As for this clonotype: At one of its ends the junction is not consistent with the germline gene, which may arise from a read error. J is TRBJ2-5 and V is TRBV7-2; D is unclear. The length of the CDR3 is 12 residues. Germline V lookup: CDR1 SGHTA, CDR2 FQGNSA. CDR3: CASSLARLGQHF. The CDR3 DNA sequence: TGTGCCAGCAGCTTAGCGCGGCTAGGGCAGCACTTC.

This clonotype appeared many times. The rearrangement uses TRBV12-3 or TRBV12-4 and TRBJ2-1, with D perhaps TRBD1 (6 bases). The CDR3 is 15 amino acids. V was clipped by 5 bases and J by 5 bases, with 16 bases between them. The CDR3 DNA follows: TGTGCCAGCAGTACCGGGACACGGAAAAACAATGAGCAGTTCTTC. Translation gives CASSTGTRKNNEQFF.

This clonotype appeared a few times. The chain has TRBV20-1 and TRBJ2-3, with TRBD2 matching over 7 bases. Germline CDR1 reads DFQATT; CDR2 reads SNEGSKA (reference sequence). The trim removed 3 bases at V and 8 bases at J, leaving 11 bases unmatched. The CDR3 consists of 14 residues. The CDR3: CSASAGGSTVTQYF. In DNA form, the CDR3 reads TGCAGTGCTAGTGCCGGGGGGTCCACGGTTACGCAGTATTTT.

V gene TRBV5-6 combines with J gene TRBJ1-1; possible D gene TRBD1, 5 bases. The CDR3 has 14 residues. The germline V and J ends were trimmed by 0 bases and 4 bases, with 10 bases remaining between them. From germline, CDR1 is SGHDT and CDR2 YYEEEE. This CDR3 is CASSLGSGRTEAFF. The CDR3, as DNA: TGTGCCAGCAGCTTGGGATCAGGGCGCACTGAAGCTTTCTTT.

In its sample, this clonotype was seen a few times. J is TRBJ2-3 and V is TRBV7-9; 9 nucleotides align to TRBD2. The CDR3 loop spans 16 amino acids. Germline CDR1 and CDR2: SEHNR and FQNEAQ (reference sequence). After removal of 2 bases from V and 2 bases from J, the junction contained 5 bases not matched to a gene. The CDR3 loop reads CASSLYAGGATDTQYF. The CDR3 nucleotides read TGTGCCAGCAGCTTATATGCGGGAGGGGCCACAGATACGCAGTATTTT.

About this clonotype itself: Because the CDR3 is missing its conserved closing phenylalanine or tryptophan, this is likely a read error. It is unclear where the CDR3 begins or ends on the DNA, so no DNA is shown, and the CDR3 is as TCRdb lists it. This chain connects TRBV12-2 to TRBJ2-1; the D segment call TRBD1 is taken from the table without a DNA check. TRBV12-2 is a known pseudogene. The CDR3 spans 9 residues, counting both ends. Here the CDR3 reads CASRARGAS.